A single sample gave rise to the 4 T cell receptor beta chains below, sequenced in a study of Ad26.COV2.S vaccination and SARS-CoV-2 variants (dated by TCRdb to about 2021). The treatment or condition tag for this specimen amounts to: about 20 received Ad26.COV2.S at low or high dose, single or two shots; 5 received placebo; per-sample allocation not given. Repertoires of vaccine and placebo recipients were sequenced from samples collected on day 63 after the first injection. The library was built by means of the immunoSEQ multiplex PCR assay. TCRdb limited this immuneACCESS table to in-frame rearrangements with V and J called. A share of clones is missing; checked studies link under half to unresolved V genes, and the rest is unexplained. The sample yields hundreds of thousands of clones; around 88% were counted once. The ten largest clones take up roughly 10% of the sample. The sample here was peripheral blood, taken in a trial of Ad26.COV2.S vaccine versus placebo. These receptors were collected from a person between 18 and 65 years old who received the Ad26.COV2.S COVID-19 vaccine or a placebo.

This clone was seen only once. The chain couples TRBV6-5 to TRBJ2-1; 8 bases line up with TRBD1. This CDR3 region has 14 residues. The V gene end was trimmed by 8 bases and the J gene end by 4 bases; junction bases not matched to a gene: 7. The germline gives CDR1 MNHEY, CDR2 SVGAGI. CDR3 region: CASGRQGAYNEQFF. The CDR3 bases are TGTGCCAGCGGCCGGCAGGGGGCTTACAATGAGCAGTTCTTC.

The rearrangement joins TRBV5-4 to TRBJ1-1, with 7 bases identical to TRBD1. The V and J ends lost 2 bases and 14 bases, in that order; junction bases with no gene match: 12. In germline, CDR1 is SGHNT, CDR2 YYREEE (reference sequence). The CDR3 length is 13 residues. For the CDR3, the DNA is TGTGCCAGCAGCTTTGAAGTGGGGACAGCTCGCTTCTTT. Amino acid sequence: CASSFEVGTARFF.

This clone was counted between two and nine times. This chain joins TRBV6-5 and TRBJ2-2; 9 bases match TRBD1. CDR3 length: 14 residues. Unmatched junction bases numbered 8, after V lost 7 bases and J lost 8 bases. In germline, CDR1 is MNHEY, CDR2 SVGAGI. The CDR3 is CASNPGTGPGELFF. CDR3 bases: TGTGCCAGCAATCCAGGGACAGGGCCAGGGGAGCTGTTTTTT.

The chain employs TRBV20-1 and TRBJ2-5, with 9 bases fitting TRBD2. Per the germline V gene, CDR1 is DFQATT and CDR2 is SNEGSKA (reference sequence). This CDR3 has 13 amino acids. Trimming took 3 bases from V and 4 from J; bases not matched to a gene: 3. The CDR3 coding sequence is TGCAGTGCTAGTCCGCGGGGGGGAGAGACCCAGTACTTC. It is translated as CSASPRGGETQYF.